The present T cell receptor beta chain was sequenced within a study of PD-1 blockade in classical Hodgkin lymphoma (dated by TCRdb to the early 2020s). For context, the study as a whole: Nivolumab dosing was 3 mg/kg intravenously every 2 weeks, continuing until either disease progression or unacceptable toxicity. The study used TCR beta sequencing and CyTOF to define a peripheral blood immune signature of response to PD-1 blockade in classical Hodgkin lymphoma.

In the paper's terms, the time point label means: cycle 2 day 1 (C2D1) of nivolumab. Every trial patient had relapsed after autologous stem cell transplantation, and cohorts A, B and C differed in prior brentuximab vedotin exposure. A total of 56 patients with relapsed/refractory classical Hodgkin lymphoma made up the trial cohort, and each patient's best overall response was complete response, partial response or progressive disease. Single-agent nivolumab was administered to trial patients in the multi-cohort phase II CheckMate 205 trial. Best overall response was determined by an independent review committee according to the 2007 International Working Group response criteria. Trial PBMCs were collected immediately before nivolumab initiation (C1D1) and during therapy at cycle 2 day 1 and cycle 4 day 1. Peripheral blood was collected in 8 mL Vacutainer Cell Preparation Tubes, from which PBMCs were isolated by centrifugation and then cryopreserved.

As to this clone: The target of this receptor is not known. There are no base qualities to consult, and no much larger clone falls within one base.

Genomic DNA was extracted with the Qiagen DNeasy kit from unsorted PBMCs and from negatively selected CD4+ and CD8+ fractions. Using primers that anneal to V and J segments, immunoSEQ multiplex PCR amplified the TCR beta CDR3 regions. A synthetic immune receptor repertoire was used to minimize amplification bias, and any remaining bias was removed computationally after sequencing. Per the original workflow: Repertoire diversity was quantified as the Shannon entropy index using custom Python scripts. Unsorted, CD4+ and CD8+ repertoires were analyzed separately, except in combined analyses where CD4+ and CD8+ sequences were merged in silico. Clonal expansion was defined as at least a 2-fold frequency increase after treatment relative to C1D1, with a pseudocount of 0.5 for undetected baseline clones. Singleton clones were defined as clones with 0 or 1 copy at C1D1, and non-singleton clones were defined as clones with 2 or more copies. Clones expanded in unsorted samples were assigned a CD4+, CD8+ or unknown annotation through matching of protein sequences in sorted samples from the same patient. Diversity changes from C1D1 to C4D1 were tested in paired samples using Wilcoxon tests. TCRdb stores this immuneACCESS table with in-frame sequences only. Part of the clones is absent; in the studies checked, under half of the shortfall reflects unresolved V genes, and no reason is known for the rest. The V and J calls and the clone size are those of that table, but D and trimming were determined from the DNA. The sample table lists approximately 160,000 clones, about 78% of them with a count of one. The ten top clones hold about 9.2% of the sample.

What the authors observed across the whole study: CD4+ but not CD8+ TCR diversity rose significantly by C4D1 (p=0.0027 vs p=0.16), most apparent in complete responders (p=0.02). The study covered only a single clinical trial cohort, and the causes of the repertoire differences, possibly disease activity or prior therapy, were still not defined. Among trial patients, those achieving complete response had baseline diversity similar to that of newly diagnosed patients, while diversity was significantly lower in partial responders and progressors. Baseline TCR diversity was reported to be lower in newly diagnosed patients than in healthy donors, and even lower in relapsed/refractory patients. Lower diversity was seen in patients whose nivolumab began less than 1 year after ASCT, and these patients were left out of later analyses so that immune reconstitution would not confound the results.

The CDR3 runs 14 residues from the cysteine to the phenylalanine. The DNA shown is the 42-base CDR3, in frame from base 1. CDR1 and CDR2 are drawn from the germline V gene (reference sequence): GTSNPN, SVGIG. Trimming at the junction amounts to 2 bases on V and 0 bases on J, and the germline ends lie 9 bases apart. The receptor was isolated from a human donor with classical Hodgkin lymphoma. This chain joins TRBV30 to TRBJ2-3, with TRBD2 as a weak D call on 6 bases. Source: peripheral blood mononuclear cells (PBMCs), taken before the second cycle of nivolumab. CDR3 protein: CAWSLAASTDTQYF. The DNA sequence is given as TGTGCCTGGAGTTTAGCGGCTAGCACAGATACGCAGTATTTT.